Described below is a single T cell receptor beta chain sequence and its context. Which antigen it targets is not known. No quality values exist for individual bases; no much larger clone is one base distant. Between the V and J ends, shortened by 1 base and 2 bases respectively, the junction contains 12 bases. The CDR3 contains 14 residues, cysteine and phenylalanine counted. The kept DNA is CDR3 alone, 42 bases in frame from the first base. In the germline V gene (reference sequence), CDR1 corresponds to GTSNPN and CDR2 to SVGIG. The immunoSEQ Assay, a bias-controlled multiplex PCR, was used to amplify TCRbeta CDR3 regions from genomic DNA. The authors' analysis ran thus. The number of nucleated cells in each sample was estimated from the amplification of reference gene primers within the assay. To quantify the absolute abundance of each unique TCRbeta CDR3 rearrangement, sequence reads were collapsed and filtered. For each sample, productive Simpson clonality was calculated as the square root of Simpson's diversity index over productive rearrangements. The table comes from immuneACCESS by way of TCRdb, which keeps in-frame sequences with V and J called. Part of the clones is missing from these tables; in studies checked, under half for an unresolved V gene and the rest for unknown reasons. V, J and clone size are taken as reported in that table, and D and trimming were inferred from the DNA itself. In this sample the table shows hundreds of thousands of clones, 70% to 90% of which occur a single time. The ten largest clones represent about 1.2% of the sample.

Participants in the prospective study were enrolled through a virtual design, were aged roughly 18 to 90 years, and lived in approximately 25 United States geographic areas. In the prospective study, participants were assigned to cohorts based on the clinical history participants reported in a screening survey and a study questionnaire. Recovered participants in ImmuneRACE Cohort 3 were defined as having two consecutive negative NP/OP PCR tests, clearance from a healthcare professional, or resolution of symptoms. In the prospective study, whole blood, serum and a nasopharyngeal or oropharyngeal swab were collected from each participant by mobile phlebotomists. Prospective study participants could optionally give additional blood draws and questionnaires over an approximately two-month period. Blood samples from the prospective study were shipped frozen or at room temperature prior to DNA extraction.

The sample originates from a study of blood T cell repertoires in COVID-19 (dated by TCRdb to the early 2020s). Study-wide context: Samples from collaborators originated in the United States, Italy and Spain and spanned both the acute and convalescent phases of COVID-19. Sample metadata almost always included a de-identified subject ID, COVID-19 status, age in years and sex. Subjects who had been exposed to COVID-19, were actively infected with it, or had recovered from it provided the deeply sampled blood TCRbeta repertoires that made up the dataset. A freely available public database, intended as a resource for researchers studying the immune response to SARS-CoV-2, is where the repertoires were released. Where HLA class I and class II types were available, the types were taken from metadata supplied by the sample provider, not from assay-based typing. The material from the prospective study consisted of cDNA or gDNA derived from T cells, B-cell-depleted T cells, or PBMCs. Samples came from the ongoing ImmuneRACE study (first 160 participants) plus 1,254 subjects from 6 global collaborators. Points the paper makes about the study in general: How much clinical and demographic metadata was included differed by source and by participant, and the metadata was provided uncurated.

This TCR was recovered from a man aged 25 to 45 who had recovered from COVID-19. The chain links TRBV30 with TRBJ2-7, and TRBD2 may be the D gene, going by 6 matching bases. The sample taken for sequencing was PBMCs or T cells enriched from blood (not recorded which). The DNA sequence is as follows: TGTGCCTGGAGTGCGGAGACGGGAGCCTACGAGCAGTACTTC. This sequence encodes CAWSAETGAYEQYF.